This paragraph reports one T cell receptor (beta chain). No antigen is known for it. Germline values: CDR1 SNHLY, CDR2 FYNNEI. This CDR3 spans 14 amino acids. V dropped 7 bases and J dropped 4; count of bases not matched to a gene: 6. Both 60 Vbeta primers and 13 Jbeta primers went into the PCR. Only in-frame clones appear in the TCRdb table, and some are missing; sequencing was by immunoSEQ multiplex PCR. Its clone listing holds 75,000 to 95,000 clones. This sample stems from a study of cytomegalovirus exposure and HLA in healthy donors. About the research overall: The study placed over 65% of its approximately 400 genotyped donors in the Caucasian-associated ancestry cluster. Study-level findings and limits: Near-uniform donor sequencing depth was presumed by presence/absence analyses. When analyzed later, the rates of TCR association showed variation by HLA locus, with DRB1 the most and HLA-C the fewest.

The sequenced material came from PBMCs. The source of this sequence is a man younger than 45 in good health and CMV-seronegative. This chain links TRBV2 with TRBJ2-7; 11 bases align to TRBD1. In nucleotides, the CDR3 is TGTGCCAGCATCGTGGACAGGGGGCCGTACGAGCAGTACTTC. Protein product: CASIVDRGPYEQYF.